This record concerns one TCR beta chain sequence. This clone was seen once. Which antigen it targets is not known. Nothing much larger sits one base from this clone, and base qualities are not available. Preparation of the library involved the immunoSEQ multiplex PCR assay. The hsTCRB Kit was used according to the manufacturer's protocol to amplify rearranged TCR beta chain sequences. Sequencing of TCRB libraries was carried out on an Illumina MiSeq. For the original study's pipeline: The proprietary platform of the kit vendor was used for demultiplexing, trimming and gene mapping. TCRdb retrieved this table from immuneACCESS and kept in-frame rearrangements only. Not all clones are present; in checked studies, unresolved V genes account for under half, and no reason is known for the remainder. The V and J calls and clone size were taken over from that table, and D and trimming were inferred from the DNA. A total of about 82,000 clones appear in this sample, over 75% of them only once. Under 2.5% of the sample comes from the top ten.

This specimen belongs to a study of a mutant IDH1 vaccine in newly diagnosed glioma (dated by TCRdb to about 2021). For the wider study: Patients received eight vaccinations in weeks 1, 3, 5, 7, 11, 15, 19 and 23, corresponding to visits V03 through V10. Prior to enrollment, patients had been given standard therapy consisting of radiotherapy alone, temozolomide alone, or radiochemotherapy with temozolomide, with the combination given to most patients. Of the approximately 33 treated patients, 62.5% were male and about 40% were female, and a mean age of approximately 40 years was recorded. Vaccination started 4-6 weeks after radiotherapy alone, or was given together with temozolomide cycles in the groups whose treatment included chemotherapy. Peripheral blood was drawn at six visits: V03 (baseline), V05, V07, V10, V12 and V13. Longitudinal TCRB deep sequencing was done for about two dozen treated patients, wherever samples were available for exploratory analyses.

The CDR3 spans 15 residues, from the cysteine through the phenylalanine. Left in the record is the CDR3 DNA by itself, 45 bases read in frame from the first base. Reading the germline V gene gives CDR1 LGHNA and CDR2 YSLEER. Between the V and J ends, shortened by 0 bases and 4 bases respectively, the junction contains 12 bases. Overall study results and their limits: The authors stated that sample limitations prevented analyses of patient blood samples from being reproduced. Selection of PBMC samples for TCRB deep sequencing was based on availability. Pseudoprogression seemed to be unrelated to changes in the top peripheral T cell clonotypes found by TCRB sequencing. Immune responses induced by the vaccine were seen in roughly 92% of patients across multiple MHC alleles.

The sample's time point label, in plain terms: week 23, last vaccination. Each vaccine dose, consisting of 300 ug of a 20-mer mutant IDH1 peptide in Montanide, was administered subcutaneously with topical imiquimod. Newly diagnosed WHO grade 3 or 4 IDH1-mutant astrocytomas showing loss of nuclear ATRX were present in the donors. The samples were drawn from NOA16, a multicentre, single-arm, open-label phase I trial in Germany that tested a mutant IDH1 peptide vaccine in humans for the first time. Genomic DNA for TCRB sequencing was extracted from EDTA blood using the DNeasy Blood and Tissue Kit. The receptor comes from a man aged 25-45 years with glioma. Some clones in this sample may be carry-over from other donors' samples. The specimen comprised PBMCs, sampled from a glioma patient whose treatment included an IDH1 peptide vaccine. Rearrangement joined TRBV4-3 to TRBJ1-2; there is no confident call for the D gene. The DNA reads as follows: TGCGCCAGCAGCCAAGATTGGGGTACTCCCTATGGCTACACCTTC. Its coded protein is CASSQDWGTPYGYTF.